The present T cell receptor (beta chain) was sequenced within a study of T cell responses to AZD1222 COVID-19 vaccine. The V gene's germline CDR1 is MNHEY and CDR2 SVGAGI. V trimming: 10 bases; J trimming: 0 bases; junction bases outside the gene matches: 8. The CDR3 is made up of 14 amino acids. Assay used: immunoSEQ multiplex PCR; TCRdb lists only in-frame clones, some missing. This sample yields about 120,000 clones, of which about 90% are seen a single time; 5.4% belongs to the top ten. The specimen comprised peripheral blood, sampled on day 0 of AZD1222 vaccination. The receptor was derived from an adult in good health. V and J are TRBV6-5 and TRBJ2-7, with 8 positions matching TRBD2. For the CDR3, the DNA is TGTGCCACCCTCGGGGGGGCCGACTCCTACGAGCAGTACTTC. Amino acid sequence: CATLGGADSYEQYF.